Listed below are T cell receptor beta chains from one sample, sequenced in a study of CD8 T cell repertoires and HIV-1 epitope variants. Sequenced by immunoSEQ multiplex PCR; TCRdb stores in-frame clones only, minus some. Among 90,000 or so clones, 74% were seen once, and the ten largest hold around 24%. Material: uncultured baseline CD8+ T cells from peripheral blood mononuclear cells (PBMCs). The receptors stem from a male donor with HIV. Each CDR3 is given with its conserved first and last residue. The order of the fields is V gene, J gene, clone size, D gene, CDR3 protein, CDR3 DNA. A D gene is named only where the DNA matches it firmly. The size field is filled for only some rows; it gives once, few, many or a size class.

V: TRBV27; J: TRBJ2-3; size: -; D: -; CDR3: CASSLGRDTQYF; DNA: TGTGCCAGCAGTTTGGGCCGGGATACGCAGTATTTT
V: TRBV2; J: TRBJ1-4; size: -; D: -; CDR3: CASSPQVGGNEKLFF; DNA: TGTGCCAGCAGCCCTCAGGTCGGAGGGAATGAAAAACTGTTTTTT
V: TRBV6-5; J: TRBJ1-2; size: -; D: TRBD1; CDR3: CASSPLTGKNYGYTF; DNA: TGTGCCAGCAGTCCCTTGACAGGGAAAAACTATGGCTACACCTTC
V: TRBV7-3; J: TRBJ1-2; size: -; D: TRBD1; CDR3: CASSPSDRGNYGYTF; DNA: TGTGCCAGCAGCCCCTCGGACAGGGGGAACTATGGCTACACCTTC
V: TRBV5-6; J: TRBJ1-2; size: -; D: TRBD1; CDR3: CASSLAVGQGYGYTF; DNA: TGTGCCAGCAGCTTGGCCGTGGGACAGGGTTATGGCTACACCTTC
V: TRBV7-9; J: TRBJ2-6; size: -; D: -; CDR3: CASSNKNTIQSRANVLTF; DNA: TGTGCCAGCAGCAACAAGAATACCATACAAAGTCGGGCCAACGTCCTGACTTTC
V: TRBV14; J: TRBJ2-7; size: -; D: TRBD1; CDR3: CASSPGTGLEQYF; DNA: TGTGCCAGCAGCCCCGGGACAGGGCTCGAGCAGTACTTC
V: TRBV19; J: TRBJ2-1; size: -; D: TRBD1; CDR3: CASSGDRGRNEQFF; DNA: TGTGCCAGTAGTGGGGACAGGGGAAGGAATGAGCAGTTCTTC
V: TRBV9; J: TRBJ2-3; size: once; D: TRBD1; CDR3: CASSARQGGNTDTQYF; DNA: TGTGCCAGCAGCGCTCGACAGGGGGGGAACACAGATACGCAGTATTTT
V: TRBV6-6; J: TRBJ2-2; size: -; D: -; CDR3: CASSYWGPNGELFF; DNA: TGTGCCAGCAGTTACTGGGGGCCGAACGGGGAGCTGTTTTTT
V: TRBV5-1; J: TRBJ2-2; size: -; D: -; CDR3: CASSPRQGGTGELFF; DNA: TGCGCCAGCAGCCCCAGGCAGGGAGGCACCGGGGAGCTGTTTTTT
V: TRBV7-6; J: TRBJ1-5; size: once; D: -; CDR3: CASSLGTAGGNQPQHF; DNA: TGTGCCAGCAGCTTAGGGACAGCCGGGGGCAATCAGCCCCAGCATTTT
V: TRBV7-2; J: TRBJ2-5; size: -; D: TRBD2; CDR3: CASSPSRGGGETQYF; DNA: TGTGCCAGCAGCCCTAGTCGGGGGGGCGGGGAGACCCAGTACTTC
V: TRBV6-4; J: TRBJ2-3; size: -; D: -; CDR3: CASTSKTRSFTDTQYF; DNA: TGTGCCAGCACGTCGAAAACACGGTCCTTCACAGATACGCAGTATTTT
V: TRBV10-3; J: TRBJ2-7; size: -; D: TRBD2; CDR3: CAISEGGLAYEQYF; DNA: TGTGCCATCAGTGAGGGGGGACTAGCCTACGAGCAGTACTTC
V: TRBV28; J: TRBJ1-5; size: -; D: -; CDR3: CASSPGGSNSNQPQHF; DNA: TGTGCCAGCAGTCCCGGGGGATCCAATAGCAATCAGCCCCAGCATTTT
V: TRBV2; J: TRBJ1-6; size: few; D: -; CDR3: CASRPNLRNSPLHF; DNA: TGTGCCAGCAGGCCAAATCTCCGTAATTCACCCCTCCACTTT
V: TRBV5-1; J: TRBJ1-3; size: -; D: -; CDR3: CASSLGDGASGNTIYF; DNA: TGCGCCAGCAGCTTGGGAGACGGGGCCTCTGGAAACACCATATATTTT
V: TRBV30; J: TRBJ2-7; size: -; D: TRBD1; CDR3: CAWSKGGQGAMNEQYF; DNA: TGTGCCTGGAGTAAGGGAGGACAGGGGGCGATGAACGAGCAGTACTTC
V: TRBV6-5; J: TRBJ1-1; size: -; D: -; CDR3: CASSYEENTEAFF; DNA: TGTGCCAGCAGTTACGAGGAGAACACTGAAGCTTTCTTT
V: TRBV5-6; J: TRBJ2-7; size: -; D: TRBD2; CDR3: CASSRAASGVSYEQYF; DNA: TGTGCCAGCAGCAGGGCGGCCAGCGGGGTATCCTACGAGCAGTACTTC
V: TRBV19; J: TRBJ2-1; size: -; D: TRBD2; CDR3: CASSTFSGSLPNEQFF; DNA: TGTGCCAGTAGTACCTTCAGCGGGAGTTTGCCCAATGAGCAGTTCTTC
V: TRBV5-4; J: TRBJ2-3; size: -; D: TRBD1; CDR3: CASSSGTGTDTQYF; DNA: TGTGCCAGCAGCTCAGGGACAGGCACAGATACGCAGTATTTT
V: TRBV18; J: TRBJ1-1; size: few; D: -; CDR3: CASSPVSKGGTEAFF; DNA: TGTGCCAGCTCACCCGTGTCCAAGGGAGGCACTGAAGCTTTCTTT
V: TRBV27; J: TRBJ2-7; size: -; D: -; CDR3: CASSSPDRYEQYF; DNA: TGTGCCAGCAGTTCACCGGATCGATACGAGCAGTACTTC
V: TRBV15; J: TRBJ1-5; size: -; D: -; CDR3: CATSLHRGLDQPQHF; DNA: TGTGCCACCAGCCTCCACCGAGGGTTGGATCAGCCCCAGCATTTT
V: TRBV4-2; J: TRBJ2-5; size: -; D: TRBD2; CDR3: CASSSGGYVQETQYF; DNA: TGTGCCAGCAGCTCGGGGGGTTATGTCCAAGAGACCCAGTACTTC
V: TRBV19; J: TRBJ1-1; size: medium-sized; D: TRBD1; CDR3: CASSIGRGDTEAFF; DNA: TGTGCCAGTAGTATCGGCAGGGGGGACACTGAAGCTTTCTTT
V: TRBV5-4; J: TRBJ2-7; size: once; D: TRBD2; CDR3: CASSLMRRGGEQYF; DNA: TGTGCCAGCAGCTTGATGCGTCGGGGGGGAGAGCAGTACTTC
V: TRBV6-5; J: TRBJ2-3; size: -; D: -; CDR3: CASSYTTGLPDTQYF; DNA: TGTGCCAGCAGTTACACCACGGGACTTCCAGATACGCAGTATTTT
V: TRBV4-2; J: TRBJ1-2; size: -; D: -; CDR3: CASSKEPAANYGYTF; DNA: TGTGCCAGCAGCAAAGAACCGGCCGCTAACTATGGCTACACCTTC
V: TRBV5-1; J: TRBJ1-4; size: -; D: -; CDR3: CASSSSRGEKLFF; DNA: TGCGCCAGCAGCTCGAGTCGGGGTGAAAAACTGTTTTTT
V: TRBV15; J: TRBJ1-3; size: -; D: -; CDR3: CATSREKSVGGNTIYF; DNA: TGTGCCACCAGCAGAGAGAAGTCGGTCGGGGGAAACACCATATATTTT
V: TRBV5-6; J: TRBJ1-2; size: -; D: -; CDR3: CASSLVSGPELYYGYTF; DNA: TGTGCCAGCAGCTTGGTGTCCGGCCCCGAACTCTACTATGGCTACACCTTC
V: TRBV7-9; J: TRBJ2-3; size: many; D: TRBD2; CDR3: CASSTTSGGPDTQYF; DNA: TGTGCCAGCAGCACTACTAGCGGGGGACCAGATACGCAGTATTTT
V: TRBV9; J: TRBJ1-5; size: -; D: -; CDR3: CASWAGLNSNQPQHF; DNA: TGTGCCAGCTGGGCGGGTCTGAATAGCAATCAGCCCCAGCATTTT
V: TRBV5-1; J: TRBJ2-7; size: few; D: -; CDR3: CASRAGTGLTYEQYF; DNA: TGCGCCAGCAGGGCGGGGACGGGGTTAACCTACGAGCAGTACTTC
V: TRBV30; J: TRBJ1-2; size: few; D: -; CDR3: CAWSRTDGIYGYTF; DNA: TGTGCCTGGAGCCGAACGGACGGGATCTATGGCTACACCTTC
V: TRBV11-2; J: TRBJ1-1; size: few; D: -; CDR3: CASSFLYNTEAFF; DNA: TGTGCCAGCAGCTTTTTGTACAACACTGAAGCTTTCTTT
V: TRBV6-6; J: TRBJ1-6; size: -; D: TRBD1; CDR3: CASTVSGTGDSPLHF; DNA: TGTGCCAGCACCGTATCGGGGACAGGGGATTCACCCCTCCACTTT
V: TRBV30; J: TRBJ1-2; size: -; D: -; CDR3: CAWSVDGYGYTF; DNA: TGTGCCTGGAGTGTGGATGGCTATGGCTACACCTTC